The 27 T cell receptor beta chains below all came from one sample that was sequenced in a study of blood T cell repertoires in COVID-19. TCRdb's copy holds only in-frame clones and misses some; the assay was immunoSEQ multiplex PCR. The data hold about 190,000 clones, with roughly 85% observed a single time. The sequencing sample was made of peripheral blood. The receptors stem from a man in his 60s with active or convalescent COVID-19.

CDR3 nucleotide sequence: TGTGCCAGCAGCTTAGTTGCGGCCGGGGTCGCCGGCGGGGAGCTGTTTTTT. It yields the protein CASSLVAAGVAGGELFF. This rearrangement joins TRBV7-6 to TRBJ2-2; perhaps TRBD2 as D (5 bases). Germline V gene lookup returns CDR1 SGHVS and CDR2 FNYEAQ. Trimming cost V 1 base and J 7 bases, with 19 bases left between them. This CDR3 is built from 17 residues. The whole variable domain, remainder taken from reference TRBV7-6 and TRBJ2-2, is GAGVSQSPRYKVTKRGQDVALRCDPISGHVSLYWYRQALGQGPEFLTYFNYEAQQDKSGLPNDRFSAERPEGSISTLTIQRTEQRDSAMYRCASSLVAAGVAGGELFFGEGSRLTVL.

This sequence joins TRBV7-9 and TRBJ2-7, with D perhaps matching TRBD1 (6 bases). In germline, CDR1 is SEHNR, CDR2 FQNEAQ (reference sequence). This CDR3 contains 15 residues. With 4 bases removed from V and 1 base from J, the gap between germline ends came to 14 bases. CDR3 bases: TGTGCCAGCAGCTCCGGTACAGGGCGGTCCTACGAGCAGTACTTC. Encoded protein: CASSSGTGRSYEQYF.

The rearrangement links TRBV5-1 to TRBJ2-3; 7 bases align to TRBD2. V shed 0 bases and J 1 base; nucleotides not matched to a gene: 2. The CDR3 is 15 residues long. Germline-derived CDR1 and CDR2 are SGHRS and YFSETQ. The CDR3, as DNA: TGCGCCAGCAGCTTGGCAAGCGGGGGCACAGATACGCAGTATTTT. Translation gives CASSLASGGTDTQYF.

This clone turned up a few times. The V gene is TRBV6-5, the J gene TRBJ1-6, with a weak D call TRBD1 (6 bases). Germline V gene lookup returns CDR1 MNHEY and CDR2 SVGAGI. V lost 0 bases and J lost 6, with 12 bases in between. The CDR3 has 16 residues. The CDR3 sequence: CASSYSGRGGNSPLHF. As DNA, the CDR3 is TGTGCCAGCAGTTACTCAGGCAGGGGCGGTAATTCACCCCTCCACTTT.

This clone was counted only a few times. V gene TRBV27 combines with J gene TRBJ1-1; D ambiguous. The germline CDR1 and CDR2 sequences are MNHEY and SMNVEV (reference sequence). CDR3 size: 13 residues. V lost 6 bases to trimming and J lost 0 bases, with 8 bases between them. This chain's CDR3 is CASSRQMNTEAFF. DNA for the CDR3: TGTGCCAGCAGCAGGCAGATGAACACTGAAGCTTTCTTT.

The CDR3 region is CSARRTGEQYF. The CDR3 DNA sequence: TGCAGTGCTCGTCGGACAGGAGAGCAGTACTTC. This chain links TRBV20-1 with TRBJ2-7; the match to TRBD1 covers 7 bases. The CDR3 length is 11 residues. Per germline, CDR1 DFQATT and CDR2 SNEGSKA (reference sequence). Unmatched junction bases numbered 5, after V lost 5 bases and J lost 7 bases.

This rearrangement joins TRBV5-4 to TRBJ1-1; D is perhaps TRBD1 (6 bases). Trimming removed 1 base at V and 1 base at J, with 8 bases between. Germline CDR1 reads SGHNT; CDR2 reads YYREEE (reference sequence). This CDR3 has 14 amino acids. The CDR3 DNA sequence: TGTGCCAGCAGCTTGAACAGGGAGAACACTGAAGCTTTCTTT. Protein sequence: CASSLNRENTEAFF.

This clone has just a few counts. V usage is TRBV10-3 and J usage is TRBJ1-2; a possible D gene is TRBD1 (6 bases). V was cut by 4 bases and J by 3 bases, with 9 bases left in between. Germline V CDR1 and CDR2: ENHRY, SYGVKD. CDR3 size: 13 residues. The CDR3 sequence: CAISVDRDYGYTF. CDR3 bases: TGTGCCATCAGTGTGGACAGAGACTATGGCTACACCTTC.

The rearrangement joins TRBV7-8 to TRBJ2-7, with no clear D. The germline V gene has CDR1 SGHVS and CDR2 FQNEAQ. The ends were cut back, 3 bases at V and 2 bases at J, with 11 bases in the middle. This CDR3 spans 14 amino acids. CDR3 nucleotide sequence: TGTGCCAGCAGCTTCTCAGCGCCGGCCTACGAGCAGTACTTC. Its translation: CASSFSAPAYEQYF.

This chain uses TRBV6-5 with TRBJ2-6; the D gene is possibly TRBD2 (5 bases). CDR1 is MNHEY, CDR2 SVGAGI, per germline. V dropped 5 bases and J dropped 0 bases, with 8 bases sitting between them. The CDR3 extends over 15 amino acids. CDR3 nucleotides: TGTGCCAGCAGTCGACGGGACTCTGGGGCCAACGTCCTGACTTTC. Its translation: CASSRRDSGANVLTF.

The DNA of the CDR3 is TGTGCCAGCAGCTTAGGAGGTAGTCGTGAGACCCAGTACTTC. Protein sequence: CASSLGGSRETQYF. J is TRBJ2-5 and V is TRBV11-2; D call uncertain. Trimming shortened V by 1 base and J by 5 bases, and 11 bases separated the two germline ends. CDR1 SGHAT and CDR2 FQNNGV come from the germline V gene. The CDR3 length is 14 residues.

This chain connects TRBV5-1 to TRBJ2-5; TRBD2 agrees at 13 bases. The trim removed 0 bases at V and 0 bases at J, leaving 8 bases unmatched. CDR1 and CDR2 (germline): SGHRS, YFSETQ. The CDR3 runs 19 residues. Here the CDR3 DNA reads TGCGCCAGCAGCTTGGCGACTAGCGGGGGGCTAACGTACCAAGAGACCCAGTACTTC. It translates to CASSLATSGGLTYQETQYF.

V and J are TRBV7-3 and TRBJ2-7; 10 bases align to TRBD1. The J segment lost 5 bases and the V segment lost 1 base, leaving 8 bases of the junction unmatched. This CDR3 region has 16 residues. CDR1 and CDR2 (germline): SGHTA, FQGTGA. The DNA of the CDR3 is TGTGCCAGCAGCTTAAATAAGGGACAGGGGATCCACGAGCAGTACTTC. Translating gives CASSLNKGQGIHEQYF. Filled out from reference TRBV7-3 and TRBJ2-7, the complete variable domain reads GAGVSQTPSNKVTEKGKYVELRCDPISGHTALYWYRQSLGQGPEFLIYFQGTGAADDSGLPNDRFFAVRPEGSVSTLKIQRTERGDSAVYLCASSLNKGQGIHEQYFGPGTRLTVT.

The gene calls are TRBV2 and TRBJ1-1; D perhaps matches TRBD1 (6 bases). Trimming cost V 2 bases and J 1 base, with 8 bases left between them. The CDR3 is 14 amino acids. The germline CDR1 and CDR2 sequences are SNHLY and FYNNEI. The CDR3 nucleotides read TGTGCCAGCAGTGAAAGGGGGGGGAACACTGAAGCTTTCTTT. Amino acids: CASSERGGNTEAFF.

The CDR3 spells CASSALSSGANVLTF. DNA of the CDR3: TGTGCCAGTAGTGCACTGAGCTCTGGGGCCAACGTCCTGACTTTC. The chain recombines TRBV19 with TRBJ2-6, with unresolved D. V was shortened by 5 bases and J by 0 bases, with 8 bases between the two germline ends. The CDR3 is made up of 15 amino acids. Per the germline V gene, CDR1 is LNHDA and CDR2 is SQIVND (reference sequence).

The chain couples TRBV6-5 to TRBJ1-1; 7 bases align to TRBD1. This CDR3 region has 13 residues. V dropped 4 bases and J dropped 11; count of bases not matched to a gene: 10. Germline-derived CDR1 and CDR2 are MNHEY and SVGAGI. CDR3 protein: CASSSGQSVVAFF. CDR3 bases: TGTGCCAGCAGTTCGGGACAGTCAGTTGTCGCTTTCTTT.

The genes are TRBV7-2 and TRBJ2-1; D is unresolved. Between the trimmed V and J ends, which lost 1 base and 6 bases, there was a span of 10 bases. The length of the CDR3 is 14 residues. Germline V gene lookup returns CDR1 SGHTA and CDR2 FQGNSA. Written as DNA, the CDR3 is TGTGCCAGCAGCTTAGTTCTGTTCCCCAATGAGCAGTTCTTC. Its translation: CASSLVLFPNEQFF.

CDR3 sequence (DNA): TGCGCCAGCAGCCCCATAAGAGAGAGAGCGGAAAAACTGTTTTTT. This translates into CASSPIRERAEKLFF. This chain joins TRBV4-1 and TRBJ1-4; no firm D call. CDR1 and CDR2 (germline): MGHRA, YSYEKL. CDR3 length equals 15 residues. V was clipped by 4 bases and J by 8 bases, with 17 bases between them.

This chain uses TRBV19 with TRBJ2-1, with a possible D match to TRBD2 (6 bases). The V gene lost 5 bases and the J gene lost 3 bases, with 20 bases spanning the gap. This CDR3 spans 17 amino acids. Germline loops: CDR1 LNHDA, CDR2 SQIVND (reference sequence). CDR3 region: CASSPPPWRDLYNEQFF. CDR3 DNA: TGTGCCAGTAGTCCTCCTCCATGGAGGGATCTCTACAATGAGCAGTTCTTC.

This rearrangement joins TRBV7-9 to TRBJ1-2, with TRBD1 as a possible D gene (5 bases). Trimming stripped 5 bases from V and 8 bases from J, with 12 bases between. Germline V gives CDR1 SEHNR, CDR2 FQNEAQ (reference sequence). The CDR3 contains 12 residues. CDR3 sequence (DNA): TGTGCCAGCAGCCGGGCGCAGGGCGGCTACACCTTC. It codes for CASSRAQGGYTF.

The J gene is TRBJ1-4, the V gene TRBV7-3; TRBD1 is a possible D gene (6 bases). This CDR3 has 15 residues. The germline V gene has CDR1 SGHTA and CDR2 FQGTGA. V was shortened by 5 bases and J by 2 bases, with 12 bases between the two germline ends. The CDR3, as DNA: TGTGCCAGCAGCCTTCGACAGGCCACTAATGAAAAACTGTTTTTT. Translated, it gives CASSLRQATNEKLFF.

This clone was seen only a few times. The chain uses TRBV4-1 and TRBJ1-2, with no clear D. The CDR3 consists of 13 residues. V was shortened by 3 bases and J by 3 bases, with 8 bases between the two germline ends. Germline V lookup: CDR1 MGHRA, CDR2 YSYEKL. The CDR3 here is CASSHSTYYGYTF. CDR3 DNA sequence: TGCGCCAGCAGCCATTCGACTTACTATGGCTACACCTTC.

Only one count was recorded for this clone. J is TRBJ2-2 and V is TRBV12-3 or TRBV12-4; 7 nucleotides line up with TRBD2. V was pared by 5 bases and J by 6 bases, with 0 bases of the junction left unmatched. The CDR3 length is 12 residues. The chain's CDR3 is CASSGGAGELFF. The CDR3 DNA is TGTGCCAGCAGTGGGGGGGCCGGGGAGCTGTTTTTT.

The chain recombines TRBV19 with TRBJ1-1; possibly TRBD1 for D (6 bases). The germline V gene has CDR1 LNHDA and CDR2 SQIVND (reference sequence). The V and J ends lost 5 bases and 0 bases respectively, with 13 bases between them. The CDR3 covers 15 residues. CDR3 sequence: CASSLAGQLNTEAFF. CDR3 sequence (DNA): TGTGCCAGTAGTTTGGCCGGACAGTTGAACACTGAAGCTTTCTTT. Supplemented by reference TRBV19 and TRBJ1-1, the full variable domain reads DGGITQSPKYLFRKEGQNVTLSCEQNLNHDAMYWYRQDPGQGLRLIYYSQIVNDFQKGDIAEGYSVSREKKESFPLTVTSAQKNPTAFYLCASSLAGQLNTEAFFGQGTRLTVV.

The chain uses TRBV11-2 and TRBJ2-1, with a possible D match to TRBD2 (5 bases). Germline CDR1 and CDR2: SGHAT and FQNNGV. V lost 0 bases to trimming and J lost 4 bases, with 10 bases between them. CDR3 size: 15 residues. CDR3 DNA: TGTGCCAGCAGCTTAGAGCGGACGGGATACAATGAGCAGTTCTTC. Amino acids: CASSLERTGYNEQFF.

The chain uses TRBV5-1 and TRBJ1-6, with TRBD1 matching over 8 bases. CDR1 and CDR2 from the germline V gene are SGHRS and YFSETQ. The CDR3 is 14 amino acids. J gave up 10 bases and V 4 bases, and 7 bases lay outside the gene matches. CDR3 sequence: CASSHGQGESPLHF. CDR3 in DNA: TGCGCCAGCAGCCACGGACAGGGTGAATCACCCCTCCACTTT.

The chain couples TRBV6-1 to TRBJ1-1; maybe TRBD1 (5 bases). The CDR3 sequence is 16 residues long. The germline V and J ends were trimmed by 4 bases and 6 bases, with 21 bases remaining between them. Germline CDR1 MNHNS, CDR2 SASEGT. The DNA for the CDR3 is TGTGCCAGCAGTGGCCGGGACGGCAACCGGGGGGCTGAAGCTTTCTTT. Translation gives CASSGRDGNRGAEAFF.